This T cell receptor beta chain was captured in a study of blood T cell repertoires in COVID-19. The length of the CDR3 is 17 residues. CDR1 is SGHNT and CDR2 is YENEEA in the germline V gene. Trimming removed 4 bases at V and 0 bases at J, with 16 bases between. TCRdb's table, derived via immunoSEQ multiplex PCR, lists solely in-frame clones and lacks some. Of roughly 330,000 clones in the sample, around nine tenths were seen once. Cohort assignment relied on participant-reported clinical history. This TCR derives from a man aged 30-40 years who had recovered from COVID-19. The rearrangement joins TRBV11-3 to TRBJ1-3; no firm D call. Sequencing was carried out using PBMCs or T cells enriched from blood (not recorded which). The CDR3 sequence: CASSSREGQHSGNTIYF. In nucleotides, the CDR3 is TGTGCCAGCAGCTCTCGGGAAGGGCAGCACTCTGGAAACACCATATATTTT.